The sequence of this T cell receptor beta chain was determined in a study of shared clonotypes between healthy human individuals. Using immunoSEQ multiplex PCR, the repertoire was profiled, and TCRdb retains in-frame clones only, with some absent. The sample records millions of clones, approximately 95% being singletons. The germline V and J ends were trimmed by 9 bases and 1 base, with 15 bases remaining between them. Looked up from germline, CDR1 is LNHDA and CDR2 is SQIVND (reference sequence). CDR3 length: 14 amino acids. It was into CD45RA+ naive and CD45RA-negative memory subsets that the CD4+ cells were split.

The rearrangement joins TRBV19 to TRBJ1-1; TRBD1 might be the D (5 bases). This sequence was found in a man younger than 35 in good health. Some clones in this sample may be carry-over from other donors' samples. The sample was naive CD4+ T cells from PBMCs. Regarding subset: CD45RA+ positively selected. CDR3 sequence: CASSLGQPNTEAFF. DNA for the CDR3: TGTGCCAGCAGTCTGGGGCAACCGAACACTGAAGCTTTCTTT.